The T cell receptor (beta chain) under discussion was sequenced for a study of cytomegalovirus exposure and HLA in healthy donors. Study results and limitations: Associated with cytomegalovirus, according to the listing, were 150 to 200 TCR beta chains. Analysis was carried out at a later point, and it linked a missense DCLRE1C variant to TCR beta V- and J-gene trimming.

This clone was detected only once. As yet, its antigen is unknown. The ends lost 4 bases at V and 0 bases at J; junction bases unmatched: 9. Germline CDR1 reads MNHNS; CDR2 reads SASEGT. This CDR3 contains 18 residues. Primers: 60 Vbeta forward and 13 Jbeta reverse. The method was immunoSEQ multiplex PCR; TCRdb's version includes in-frame clones alone and lacks a portion of them. The sample holds 100,000 or so clones, approximately 72% seen once. This chain uses TRBV6-1 with TRBJ1-5; 10 bases are shared with TRBD1. The TCR originated in a man younger than 40 in good health and CMV-seronegative. The sequenced material came from PBMCs. The DNA for the CDR3 is TGTGCCAGCAGTGCCCGGACAGGGGGGGCATATAGCAATCAGCCCCAGCATTTT. Translation: CASSARTGGAYSNQPQHF.